Following are 3 T cell receptor beta chains from one sample sequenced in a study of post-analysis software for immune sequencing data. These receptors have no identified antigens. TCR beta cDNA libraries included unique molecular identifiers. TCRdb re-derived calls from the PCR reads in MiXCR, one entry per CDR3 protein. The sample shows approximately 730,000 distinct CDR3 sequences, 25% to 30% of them seen only once. Study-level results: Comparison of patients with controls showed five or six TRBV segments more frequent in patients, TRBV5-6, TRBV5-1 and TRBV20-1 among them.

The source material was blood. These receptors were collected from a girl aged 10 to 17 with multiple sclerosis.

The rearrangement joins TRBV28 to TRBJ2-1, with TRBD2 matching 10 bases. The CDR3 sequence is 18 residues long. Trimming at V came to 3 bases and at J to 0 bases, leaving 8 bases not matched to a gene. Per the germline V gene, CDR1 is MDHEN and CDR2 is SYDVKM. This CDR3 is CASSFLWASGSSYNEQFF. DNA of the CDR3: TGTGCCAGCAGTTTTCTTTGGGCTAGCGGGAGCTCCTACAATGAGCAGTTCTTC.

This clonotype was detected only a few times. The V call is TRBV12-5, the J call TRBJ2-1; D not certain. The CDR3 sequence is 12 residues long. V shed 1 base and J shed 6 bases, with 4 bases lying between them. CDR1 is LGHNT and CDR2 is FRNRAP in the germline V gene. CDR3 coding DNA: TGTGCTAGTGGTTTGGGGTTCAATGAGCAGTTCTTC. It codes for CASGLGFNEQFF.

This clonotype was seen a handful of times. The genes are TRBV7-2 and TRBJ1-2; no clear D. CDR3 length: 14 residues. In germline, CDR1 is SGHTA, CDR2 FQGNSA. The V end was cut by 5 bases, the J end by 0 bases, with 10 bases between. CDR3 coding DNA: TGTGCCAGCAGCCCTATGACTTCTAACTATGGCTACACCTTC. Translated, it gives CASSPMTSNYGYTF.